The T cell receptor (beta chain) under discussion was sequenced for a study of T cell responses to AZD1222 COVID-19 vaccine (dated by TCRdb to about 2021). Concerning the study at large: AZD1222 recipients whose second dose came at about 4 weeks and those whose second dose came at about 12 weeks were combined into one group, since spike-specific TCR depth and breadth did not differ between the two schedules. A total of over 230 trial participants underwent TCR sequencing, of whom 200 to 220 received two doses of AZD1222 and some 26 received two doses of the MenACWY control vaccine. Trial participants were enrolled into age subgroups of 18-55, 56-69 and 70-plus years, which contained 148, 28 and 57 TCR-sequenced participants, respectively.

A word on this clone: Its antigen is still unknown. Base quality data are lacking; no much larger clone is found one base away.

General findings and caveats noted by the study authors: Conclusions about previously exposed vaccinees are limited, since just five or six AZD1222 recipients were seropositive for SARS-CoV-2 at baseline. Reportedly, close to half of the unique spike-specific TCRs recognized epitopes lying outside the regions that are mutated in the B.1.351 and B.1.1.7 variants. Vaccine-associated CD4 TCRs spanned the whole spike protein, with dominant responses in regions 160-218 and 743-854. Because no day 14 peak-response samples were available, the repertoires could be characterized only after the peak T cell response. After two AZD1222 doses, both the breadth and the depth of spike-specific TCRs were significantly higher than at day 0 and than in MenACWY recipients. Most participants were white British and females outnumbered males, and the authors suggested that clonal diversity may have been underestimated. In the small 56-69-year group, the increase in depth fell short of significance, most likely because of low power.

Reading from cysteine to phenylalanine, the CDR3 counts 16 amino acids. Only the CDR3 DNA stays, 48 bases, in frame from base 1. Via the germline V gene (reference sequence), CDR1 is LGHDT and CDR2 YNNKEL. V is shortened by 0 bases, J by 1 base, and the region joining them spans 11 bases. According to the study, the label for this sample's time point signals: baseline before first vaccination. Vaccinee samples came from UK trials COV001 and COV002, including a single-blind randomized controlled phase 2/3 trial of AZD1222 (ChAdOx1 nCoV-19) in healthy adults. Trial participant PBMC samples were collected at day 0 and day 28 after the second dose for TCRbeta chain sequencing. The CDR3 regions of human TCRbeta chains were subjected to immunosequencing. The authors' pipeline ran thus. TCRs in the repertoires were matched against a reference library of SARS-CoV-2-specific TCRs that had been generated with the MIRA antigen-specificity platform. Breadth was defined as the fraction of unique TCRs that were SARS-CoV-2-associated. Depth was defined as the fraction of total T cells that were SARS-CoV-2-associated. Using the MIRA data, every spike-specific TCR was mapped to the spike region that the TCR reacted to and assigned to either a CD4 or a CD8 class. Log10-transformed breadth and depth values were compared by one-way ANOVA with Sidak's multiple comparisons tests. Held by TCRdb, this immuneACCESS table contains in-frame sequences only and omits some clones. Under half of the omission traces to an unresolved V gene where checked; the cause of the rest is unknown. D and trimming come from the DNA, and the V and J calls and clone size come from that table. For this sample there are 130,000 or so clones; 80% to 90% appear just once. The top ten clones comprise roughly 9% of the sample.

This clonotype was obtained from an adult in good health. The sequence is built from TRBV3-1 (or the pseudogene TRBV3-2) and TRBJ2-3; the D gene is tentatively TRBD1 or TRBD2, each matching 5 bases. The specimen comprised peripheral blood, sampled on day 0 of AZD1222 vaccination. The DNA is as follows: TGTGCCAGCAGCCAAGATCCGGGACGCGGCACAGATACGCAGTATTTT. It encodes CASSQDPGRGTDTQYF.